Listed below are T cell receptor beta chains from one sample, sequenced in a study of monozygotic twins with inflammatory bowel disease. Each CDR3 protein gets one entry in TCRdb, which reprocessed the 5' RACE reads and gives no DNA. The sample is made up of around 370,000 distinct CDR3 sequences, and the top ten hold 2.5% to 3% of it. What was sequenced was blood. These receptors originate from a human donor with ulcerative colitis or Crohn's disease, or a healthy co-twin of an affected twin (not recorded which). The CDR3 runs from the conserved cysteine through the conserved F or W. Each record gives: V gene, CDR3 length, J gene, CDR3 protein.

>TRBV5-1|16|TRBJ2-3
CASSSGLADSTDTQYF
>TRBV7-2|15|TRBJ1-5
CASSLAGMSNQPQHF
>TRBV18|13|TRBJ2-7
CASSPGPDYEQYF
>TRBV5-6|14|TRBJ1-1
CASRPLGMNTEAFF
>TRBV6-1|14|TRBJ2-7
CASSPGPRVYEQYF
>TRBV6-4|15|TRBJ2-1
CASSDSAGEDNEQFF
>TRBV20-1|14|TRBJ2-4
CSAEGDLAKNIQHF
>TRBV12-3/TRBV12-4|14|TRBJ2-3
CASSTYRGTDTQYF
>TRBV10-3|19|TRBJ2-1
CAISEFIGLAGTSYNEQFF
>TRBV29-1|15|TRBJ2-1
CSIIKGGISHNEQFF
>TRBV12-3/TRBV12-4|15|TRBJ1-2
CASILTGGGRYGYTF
>TRBV18|14|TRBJ1-6
CASSRETGNSPLHF
>TRBV9|16|TRBJ1-2
CASSVRGDSPLYGYTF
>TRBV20-1|14|TRBJ2-3
CSAPQGHSTDTQYF
>TRBV7-3|14|TRBJ2-3
CASSFSSSTDTQYF
>TRBV20-1|17|TRBJ1-5
CSARIQGAALGNQPQHF